This passage covers 20 T cell receptor beta chains from one sample sequenced in a study of CD8 T cells in ankylosing spondylitis. Findings of the study overall: Made up of roughly 8 highly homologous variants, a TCR beta motif appeared characteristic of ankylosing spondylitis blood.

TCRdb re-derived calls from the 5' RACE reads in MiXCR, one entry per CDR3 protein. The sample shows roughly 350,000 distinct CDR3 sequences, approximately 8.2% of them seen only once. No antigen has been assigned to these receptors. Sequenced sample: blood, either unsorted or a sorted T cell fraction (not recorded which). The source of these receptors is a male donor with ankylosing spondylitis.

This sequence joins TRBV12-3 or TRBV12-4 and TRBJ2-4; 9 bases map to TRBD1. With V trimmed by 4 bases and J by 7 bases, 8 bases remained unmatched. This CDR3 contains 15 residues. Here the CDR3 reads CASSWGTGRGNIQYF. The CDR3, as DNA: TGTGCCAGCAGTTGGGGGACAGGGCGTGGGAACATTCAGTACTTC.

The chain combines TRBV15 with TRBJ1-5; D remains unclear. This CDR3 has 15 residues. V was trimmed by 0 bases and J by 3 bases, leaving 9 bases between them. Looked up from germline, CDR1 is LNHNV and CDR2 is YYDKDF (reference sequence). DNA for the CDR3: TGTGCCACCAGCAGAGACGGCAGTTACAATCAGCCCCAGCATTTT. It is translated as CATSRDGSYNQPQHF. Variable domain in full (rest from reference TRBV15 and TRBJ1-5): DAMVIQNPRYQVTQFGKPVTLSCSQTLNHNVMYWYQQKSSQAPKLLFHYYDKDFNNEADTPDNFQSRRPNTSFCFLDIRSPGLGDTAMYLCATSRDGSYNQPQHFGDGTRLSIL.

This clonotype came up many times. The chain combines TRBV12-3 or TRBV12-4 with TRBJ2-3; 8 nucleotides match TRBD1. Trimming removed 7 bases from V and 0 bases from J; junction bases left unmatched: 6. This CDR3 has 15 amino acids. CDR3 protein: CASTVGTGSTDTQYF. In nucleotides, the CDR3 is TGTGCCAGCACCGTTGGGACAGGAAGCACAGATACGCAGTATTTT.

The genes are TRBV11-2 and TRBJ2-1; TRBD1 matches at 8 bases. Germline V gives CDR1 SGHAT, CDR2 FQNNGV. The CDR3 is 16 residues long. The V gene end was trimmed by 6 bases and the J gene end by 6 bases; junction bases not matched to a gene: 13. CDR3 in amino acids: CASRYRGRQGPNEQFF. CDR3 DNA sequence: TGTGCCAGCAGATATAGAGGACGACAGGGGCCCAATGAGCAGTTCTTC.

This clonotype was observed many times. The V gene is TRBV12-3 or TRBV12-4, the J gene TRBJ2-5; perhaps TRBD1 as D (5 bases). The CDR3 runs 12 residues. Trimming took 5 bases from V and 3 from J, leaving 7 bases between them. CDR3 sequence (DNA): TGTGCCAGCAGTCCCAGGGAAGAGACCCAGTACTTC. It encodes CASSPREETQYF.

This clonotype has just a few counts. J is TRBJ2-1 and V is TRBV5-6, with a weak D call TRBD1 (6 bases). Germline CDR1 and CDR2: SGHDT and YYEEEE. V lost 0 bases and J lost 7, with 11 bases in between. This CDR3 is built from 14 residues. The CDR3, as DNA: TGTGCCAGCAGCTTGGTTCAGGGGCGAAATGAGCAGTTCTTC. Its protein product is CASSLVQGRNEQFF.

This clonotype was counted at least ten times. The chain uses TRBV7-2 and TRBJ1-4, with TRBD1 matching over 7 bases. Germline CDR1 and CDR2: SGHTA and FQGNSA. This CDR3 is built from 14 residues. The junction had 6 bases not matched to a gene; V was cut back by 4 bases and J by 7 bases. The CDR3 DNA reads as TGTGCCAGCAGCTCACAGGGGCAGGTTGAAAAACTGTTTTTT. Translation gives CASSSQGQVEKLFF.

This chain uses TRBV7-8 with TRBJ2-1, with a tentative D call TRBD2 (5 bases). In germline, CDR1 is SGHVS, CDR2 FQNEAQ. V shed 5 bases and J shed 0 bases, with 14 bases lying between them. The CDR3 extends over 16 amino acids. DNA for the CDR3: TGTGCCAGCAGCCCCCTCGATGGGAGCTCCTACAATGAGCAGTTCTTC. Translation: CASSPLDGSSYNEQFF.

The chain joins TRBV6-1 to TRBJ2-5; D is tentatively TRBD1 or TRBD2 (5 bases each). V was trimmed by 6 bases and J by 4 bases, leaving 15 bases between them. The CDR3 extends over 14 amino acids. Germline values: CDR1 MNHNS, CDR2 SASEGT. The CDR3 here is CASSRDLGRETQYF. CDR3 nucleotide sequence: TGTGCCAGCAGCCGGGACCTGGGGAGAGAGACCCAGTACTTC.

This clonotype has only a few counts. V and J are TRBV7-8 and TRBJ2-1, with D possibly being TRBD1 or TRBD2 (5 bases each). The ends were cut back, 5 bases at V and 9 bases at J, with 11 bases in the middle. The CDR3 length is 12 residues. The germline CDR1 and CDR2 sequences are SGHVS and FQNEAQ. The CDR3 region is CASSPPRGEQFF. In DNA, the CDR3 is TGTGCCAGCAGCCCACCGAGGGGTGAGCAGTTCTTC.

This clonotype was seen at least ten times. The rearrangement links TRBV5-1 to TRBJ2-7, with 10 nucleotides matching TRBD1. J lost 6 bases, V lost 3 bases, and 12 bases had no gene match. The CDR3 has 16 residues. Germline V gene sequence: CDR1 SGHRS, CDR2 YFSETQ. The chain's CDR3 is CASSSAGTGVRGEQYF. The CDR3 DNA reads as TGCGCCAGCAGCTCGGCCGGGACAGGGGTACGAGGCGAGCAGTACTTC.

The rearrangement joins TRBV7-9 to TRBJ2-7; 7 bases line up with TRBD2. J gave up 4 bases and V 7 bases, and 10 bases lay outside the gene matches. Germline CDR1 and CDR2: SEHNR and FQNEAQ (reference sequence). This CDR3 has 14 amino acids. The CDR3 is CASTYPQGGYEQYF. CDR3 sequence (DNA): TGTGCCAGCACCTACCCGCAGGGAGGGTACGAGCAGTACTTC.

V and J are TRBV29-1 and TRBJ1-5; maybe TRBD1 (6 bases). V lost 4 bases, J lost 0 bases, and 10 bases lay in between. This CDR3 is built from 14 residues. Looked up from germline, CDR1 is SQVTM and CDR2 is ANQGSEA. The CDR3 nucleotides are TGCAGCGTTGGGGACAAAAATAGCAATCAGCCCCAGCATTTT. Protein: CSVGDKNSNQPQHF.

This clonotype has at least ten counts. Compared with germline, one end of the junction differs, possibly owing to a read error. The CDR3 loop reads CASTDRGPSNEQYF. CDR3 DNA: TGTGCCAGCACCGACAGGGGTCCCTCCAACGAGCAGTACTTC. The rearrangement joins TRBV7-9 to TRBJ2-7, with TRBD1 matching over 8 bases. The germline V gene has CDR1 SEHNR and CDR2 FQNEAQ (reference sequence). This CDR3 comprises 14 residues.

CDR3 region: CASRREVYEQFF. The CDR3 DNA follows: TGTGCCAGCAGGAGAGAGGTCTATGAGCAGTTCTTC. This sequence joins TRBV12-3 or TRBV12-4 and TRBJ2-1; no clear D. The CDR3 is made up of 12 amino acids. V dropped 6 bases and J dropped 8 bases, with 11 bases sitting between them.

This clonotype was counted many times. The V gene is TRBV12-3 or TRBV12-4, the J gene TRBJ2-5; D is undetermined. The CDR3 sequence is 12 residues long. V lost 5 bases and J 4 bases, leaving 8 bases between the germline ends. In DNA, the CDR3 is TGTGCCAGCAGTCCGACGGCAGAGACCCAGTACTTC. Translated, it gives CASSPTAETQYF.

The chain uses TRBV6-1 and TRBJ1-2; 8 nucleotides align to TRBD1. The CDR3 totals 13 residues. V lost 8 bases, J lost 3 bases, and 5 bases stayed unmatched. Germline lookup yields CDR1 MNHNS and CDR2 SASEGT. CDR3 region: CASVGQGYYGYTF. CDR3 DNA sequence: TGTGCCAGCGTCGGACAGGGCTACTATGGCTACACCTTC.

This sequence joins TRBV19 and TRBJ1-1, with unresolved D. The CDR3 is made up of 14 amino acids. With 1 base removed from V and 5 bases from J, the gap between germline ends came to 11 bases. Germline V gene sequence: CDR1 LNHDA, CDR2 SQIVND (reference sequence). This CDR3 is CASSIAVAWTEAFF. DNA of the CDR3: TGTGCCAGTAGTATAGCGGTGGCGTGGACTGAAGCTTTCTTT.

On this clonotype itself: Being one base from a much bigger clone, this may be a read error. CDR3 nucleotide sequence: TGTGCCAGCAGCAGTGGGACAGACCTTCCCACAGATACGCAGTATTTT. Protein sequence: CASSSGTDLPTDTQYF. The V gene is TRBV12-3 or TRBV12-4, the J gene TRBJ2-3; 7 bases map to TRBD1. The CDR3 runs 16 residues. V shed 6 bases, J shed 2 bases, and the junction held 11 bases outside the gene matches.

The V and J genes are TRBV12-3 or TRBV12-4 and TRBJ2-1; tentative D call: TRBD1 (7 bases). Trimming pared 3 bases from V and 8 bases from J, leaving 17 bases between. The CDR3 covers 15 residues. CDR3 DNA sequence: TGTGCCAGCAGTTTCAGCCAGGGGGGTTGGGATGAGCAGTTCTTC. It specifies CASSFSQGGWDEQFF.